Only a few counts were recorded for the clone carrying this TCR beta chain. Antigen: not known. Donors were systemically healthy Caucasian individuals from Russia aged roughly 6 to 100 years. The sample is drawn from a study of blood T cells in healthy people across ages. Whole-study context: Capture via template switching afforded approximately one barcoded beta molecule per two T cells. Study-wide findings and caveats: Diversity of TCR beta per million T cells declined in a roughly linear way with age. Conclusively comparing naive with antigen-experienced cells was impossible with unsorted PBMCs.

The authors ran a second PCR of 7 to 11 cycles using a sample-barcoded 5' primer and a J-beta primer mix. TCRdb used MiXCR to reprocess the 5' RACE reads, holding one entry per CDR3 protein. The table shows some 760,000 distinct CDR3 sequences, with 20% to 25% occurring only once. Germline V CDR1 and CDR2: ENHRY, SYGVKD. The CDR3 sequence is 13 residues long. These data are also associated with another study on T cells of mothers and their children.

This rearrangement joins TRBV10-3 to TRBJ2-5; the D call may be TRBD1 or TRBD2 (5 bases each). The DNA end lines up better with TRBJ2-7; the J call may be wrong. This TCR was sampled from a boy between 5 and 17 years old in good health. The sequenced sample was blood. The CDR3 bases are TGTGCCATCAGGGGGACGAAAGTTTACGAGCAGTACTTC. Translating it yields CAIRGTKVYEQYF.